This entry describes one TCR beta chain. The clone's antigen remains unknown. Base qualities were left out, and no much larger clone turns up one base away. The source of the sample is a study of Ad26.COV2.S vaccination and SARS-CoV-2 variants (dated by TCRdb to about 2021). For context, the study as a whole: Donors in the vaccine arm were drawn from COV1001, a phase I-IIa trial of Ad26.COV2.S in healthy adults that was multicentre, randomized, double-blind and placebo-controlled. Dosing of Ad26.COV2.S was intramuscular, at either 5x10^10 or 1x10^11 viral particles, delivered as one shot or as two shots spaced 56 days apart. TCRbeta repertoire sequencing served as the tool for gauging how specific and how broad the SARS-CoV-2-reactive T cell receptors were following Ad26.COV2.S vaccination. The TCR-sequenced set comprised around 30 samples: approximately 19 Ad26.COV2.S vaccine recipients, 5 placebo recipients and 8 SARS-CoV-2 convalescent individuals. Participants in the trial were split at random into five groups of five each, receiving low-dose or high-dose Ad26.COV2.S once or twice, or else placebo on both occasions. Throughout the experiments and outcome assessment, investigators stayed blinded to trial group allocation. Overall study results and their limits: Comparing responses between vaccine doses or regimens was not something the study was powered to do. Ad26.COV2.S recipients had higher spike-specific TCR breadth than placebo recipients (P = 0.0014). Vaccine and placebo recipients had comparable non-spike TCR breadth, which fits with the vaccine containing only spike. The authors noted that total T cell responses may have been underestimated by the TCR breadth and depth analyses. After vaccination, spike-specific CD8+ and CD4+ T cell responses were reported to show substantial breadth.

The treatment or condition tag for this specimen amounts to: roughly 20 received Ad26.COV2.S at low or high dose, single or two shots; about 5 received placebo; per-sample allocation not given. For vaccine and placebo recipients, the sequenced repertoires came from samples collected on day 63 after the first injection. Cohort 1b enrolled 25 or so adults aged 18-55 years at a single site in Boston, USA, between 29 July and 7 August 2020. Ad26.COV2.S was a replication-incompetent adenovirus type 26 vector expressing a prefusion-stabilized SARS-CoV-2 spike protein from the original Wuhan strain. The immunoSEQ Assay was the method used to sequence TCRbeta CDR3 regions. After extraction, genomic DNA underwent amplification by bias-controlled multiplex PCR, followed by high-throughput sequencing. Per the original workflow: To quantify the absolute abundance of every unique TCRbeta CDR3 region, sequences were collapsed and filtered. T cell fraction was estimated by normalization of TCRbeta template counts to usable DNA, with usable DNA being measured through amplification of reference genes present in all nucleated cells. Repertoire TCRs were annotated as SARS-CoV-2-specific when V gene, CDR3 amino acid sequence and J gene were exactly matched to a known reactive TCR set. The reference SARS-CoV-2 TCR set came from MIRA and was filtered for enrichment in COVID-19-positive ImmuneCODE repertoires, removing public or cross-reactive TCRs. Using the MIRA antigens, annotated TCRs were further analysed by specific ORF or by position within an ORF. Breadth was defined as the number of annotated unique rearrangements divided by the total number of unique productive rearrangements, and depth was defined as the summed frequency of the annotated unique rearrangements. Two-sided Wilcoxon rank-sum tests were used to compare TCR breadth between groups. TCRdb carries this immuneACCESS record with in-frame sequences only. Its versions omit some clonotypes, under half of them owing to an unresolved V gene in the studies checked, with the rest unexplained. V and J calls and clone size follow that table, whereas D and trimming were derived from the DNA. The sample table records over 350,000 clones; approximately 90% of these occur just once. 3.5% of the sample belongs to the ten largest clones.

The CDR3, from cysteine to phenylalanine, totals 17 residues. The DNA shown is the 51-base CDR3, in frame from base 1. CDR1 and CDR2 are read off the germline V gene (reference sequence) as LNHNV and YYDKDF. Trimming takes 0 bases from V and 8 bases from J, and the germline ends sit 19 bases apart. Sequenced material: peripheral blood, taken in a trial of Ad26.COV2.S vaccine versus placebo. This chain is built from TRBV15 and TRBJ1-4, with the D gene call left open. The TCR originated in a person aged 18-60 years who received the Ad26.COV2.S COVID-19 vaccine or a placebo. Read as DNA, the sequence is TGTGCCACCAGCAGAGATGGGCCGGCGGCAGTATACGAAAAACTGTTTTTT. This yields the protein CATSRDGPAAVYEKLFF.